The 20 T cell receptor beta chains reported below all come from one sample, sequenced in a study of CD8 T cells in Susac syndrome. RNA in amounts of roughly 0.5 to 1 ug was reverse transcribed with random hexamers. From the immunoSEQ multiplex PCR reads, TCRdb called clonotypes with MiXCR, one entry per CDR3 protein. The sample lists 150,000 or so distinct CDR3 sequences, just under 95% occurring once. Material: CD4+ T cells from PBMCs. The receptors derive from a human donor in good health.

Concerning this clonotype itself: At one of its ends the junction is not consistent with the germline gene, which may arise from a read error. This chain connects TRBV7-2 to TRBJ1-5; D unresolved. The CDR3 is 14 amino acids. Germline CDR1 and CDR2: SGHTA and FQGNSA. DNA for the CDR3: TGTGCCAACAGCTCCGGGCCCTTGGATCAGCCCCAGCATTTT. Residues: CANSSGPLDQPQHF.

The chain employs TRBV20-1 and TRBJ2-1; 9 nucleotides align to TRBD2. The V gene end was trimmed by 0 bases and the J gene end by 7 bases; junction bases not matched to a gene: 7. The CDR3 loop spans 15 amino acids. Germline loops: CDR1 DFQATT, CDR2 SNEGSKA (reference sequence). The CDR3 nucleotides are TGCAGTGCTAGAGATAGGCGGGGGGGCCGTAATGAGCAGTTCTTC. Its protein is CSARDRRGGRNEQFF.

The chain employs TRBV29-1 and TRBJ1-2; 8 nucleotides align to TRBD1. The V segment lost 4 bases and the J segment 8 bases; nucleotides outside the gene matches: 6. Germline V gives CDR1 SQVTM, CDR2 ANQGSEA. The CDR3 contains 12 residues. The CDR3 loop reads CSVADRGQGYTF. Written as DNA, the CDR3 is TGCAGCGTTGCCGACAGGGGCCAGGGCTACACCTTC.

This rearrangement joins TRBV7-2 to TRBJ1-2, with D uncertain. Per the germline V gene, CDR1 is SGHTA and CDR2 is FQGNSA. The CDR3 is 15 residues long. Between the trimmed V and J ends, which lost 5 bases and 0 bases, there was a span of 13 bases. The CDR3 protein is CASSPPSGTNYGYTF. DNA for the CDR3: TGTGCCAGCAGCCCCCCCTCGGGGACTAACTATGGCTACACCTTC.

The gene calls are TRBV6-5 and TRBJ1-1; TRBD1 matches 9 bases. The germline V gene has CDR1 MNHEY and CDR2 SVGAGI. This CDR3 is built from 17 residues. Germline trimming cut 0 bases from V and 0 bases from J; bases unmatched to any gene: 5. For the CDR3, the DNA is TGTGCCAGCAGTTACTCCACCGGGACAGGGCTGAACACTGAAGCTTTCTTT. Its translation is CASSYSTGTGLNTEAFF.

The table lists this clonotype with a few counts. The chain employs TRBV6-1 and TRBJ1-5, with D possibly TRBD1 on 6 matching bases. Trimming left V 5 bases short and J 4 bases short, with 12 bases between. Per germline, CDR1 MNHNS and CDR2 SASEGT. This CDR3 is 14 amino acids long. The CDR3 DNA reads TGTGCCAGCAGTAAGCAGGGGATGAATCAGCCCCAGCATTTT. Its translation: CASSKQGMNQPQHF.

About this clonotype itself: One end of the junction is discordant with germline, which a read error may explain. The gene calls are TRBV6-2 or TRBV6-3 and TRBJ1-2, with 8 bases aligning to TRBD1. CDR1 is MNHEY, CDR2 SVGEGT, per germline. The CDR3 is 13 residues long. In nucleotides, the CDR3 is TGTGCCAGCATTTACGGGACAGGCCATGGCTACACCTTC. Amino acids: CASIYGTGHGYTF.

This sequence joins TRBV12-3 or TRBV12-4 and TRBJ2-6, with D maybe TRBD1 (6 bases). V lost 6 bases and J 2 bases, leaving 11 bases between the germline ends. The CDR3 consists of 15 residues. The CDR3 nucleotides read TGTGCCAGCAGAGCCAGGGGCGCTGGGGCCAACGTCCTGACTTTC. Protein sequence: CASRARGAGANVLTF.

The DNA for the CDR3 is TGTGCCAGCAGCGACTATCCCTACGAGCAGTACTTC. It encodes CASSDYPYEQYF. The rearrangement links TRBV6-2 or TRBV6-3 to TRBJ2-7; tentative D call: TRBD2 (5 bases). CDR3 length equals 12 residues. CDR1 and CDR2 from the germline V gene are MNHEY and SVGEGT. The germline V and J ends were trimmed by 6 bases and 2 bases, with 8 bases remaining between them.

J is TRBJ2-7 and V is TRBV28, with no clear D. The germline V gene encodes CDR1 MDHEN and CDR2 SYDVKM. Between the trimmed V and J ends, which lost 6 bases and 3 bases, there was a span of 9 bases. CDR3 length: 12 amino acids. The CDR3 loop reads CASSQGFYEQYF. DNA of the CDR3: TGTGCCAGCAGCCAAGGATTCTACGAGCAGTACTTC.

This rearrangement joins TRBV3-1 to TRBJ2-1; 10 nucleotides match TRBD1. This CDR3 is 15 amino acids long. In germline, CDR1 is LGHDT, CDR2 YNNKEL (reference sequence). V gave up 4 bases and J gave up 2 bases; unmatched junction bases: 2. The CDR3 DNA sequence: TGTGCCAGCAGCCCGGGACAGGGGCCCTACAATGAGCAGTTCTTC. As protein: CASSPGQGPYNEQFF.

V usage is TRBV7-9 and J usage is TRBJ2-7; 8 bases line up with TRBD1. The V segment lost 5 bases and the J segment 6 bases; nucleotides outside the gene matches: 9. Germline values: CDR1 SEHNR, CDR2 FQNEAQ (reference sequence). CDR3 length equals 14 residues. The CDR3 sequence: CASSRQGPTTEQYF. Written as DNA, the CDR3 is TGTGCCAGCAGCCGACAGGGGCCCACTACCGAGCAGTACTTC.

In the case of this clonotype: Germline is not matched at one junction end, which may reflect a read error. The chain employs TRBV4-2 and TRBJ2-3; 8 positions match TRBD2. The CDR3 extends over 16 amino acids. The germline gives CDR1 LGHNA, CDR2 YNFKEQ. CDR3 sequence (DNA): TGCGCCAGCAGCCAGGATCTGACTAGCGGCACAGATACGCAGTATTTT. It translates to CASSQDLTSGTDTQYF.

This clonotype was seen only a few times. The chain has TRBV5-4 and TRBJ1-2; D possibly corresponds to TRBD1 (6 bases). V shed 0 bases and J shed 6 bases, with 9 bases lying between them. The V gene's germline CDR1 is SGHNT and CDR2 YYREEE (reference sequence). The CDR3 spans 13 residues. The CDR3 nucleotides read TGTGCCAGCAGCTTGGCTGGGGGCGATGGCTACACCTTC. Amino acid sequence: CASSLAGGDGYTF.

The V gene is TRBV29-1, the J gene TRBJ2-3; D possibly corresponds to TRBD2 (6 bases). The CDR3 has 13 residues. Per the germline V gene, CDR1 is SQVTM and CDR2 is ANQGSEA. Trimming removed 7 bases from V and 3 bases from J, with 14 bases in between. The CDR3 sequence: CSAVRGKTDTQYF. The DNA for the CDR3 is TGCAGCGCCGTTCGGGGGAAAACAGATACGCAGTATTTT.

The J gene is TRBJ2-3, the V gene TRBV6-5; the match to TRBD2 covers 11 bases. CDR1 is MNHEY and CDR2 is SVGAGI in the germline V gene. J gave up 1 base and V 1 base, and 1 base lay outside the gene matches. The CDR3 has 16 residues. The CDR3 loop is CASSYLGLAGTDTQYF. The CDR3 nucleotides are TGTGCCAGCAGTTACTTGGGACTAGCGGGCACAGATACGCAGTATTTT.

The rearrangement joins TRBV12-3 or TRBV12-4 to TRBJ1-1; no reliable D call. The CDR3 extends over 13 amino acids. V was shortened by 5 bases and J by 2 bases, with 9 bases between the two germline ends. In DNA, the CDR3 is TGTGCCAGCAGTATGGCAGCAAACACTGAAGCTTTCTTT. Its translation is CASSMAANTEAFF.

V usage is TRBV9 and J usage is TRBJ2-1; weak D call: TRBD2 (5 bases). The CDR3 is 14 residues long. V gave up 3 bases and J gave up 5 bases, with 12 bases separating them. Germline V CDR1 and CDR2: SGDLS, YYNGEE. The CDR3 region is CASSADSRNNEQFF. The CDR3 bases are TGTGCCAGCAGCGCGGACTCCAGGAACAATGAGCAGTTCTTC. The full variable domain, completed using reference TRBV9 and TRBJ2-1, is DSGVTQTPKHLITATGQRVTLRCSPRSGDLSVYWYQQSLDQGLQFLIQYYNGEERAKGNILERFSAQQFPDLHSELNLSSLELGDSALYFCASSADSRNNEQFFGPGTRLTVL.

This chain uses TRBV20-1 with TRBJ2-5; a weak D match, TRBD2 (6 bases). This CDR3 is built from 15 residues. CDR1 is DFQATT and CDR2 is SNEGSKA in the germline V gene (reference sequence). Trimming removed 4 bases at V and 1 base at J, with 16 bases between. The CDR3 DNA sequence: TGCAGTGCTATTATAGGAGGGGCCACCCAAGAGACCCAGTACTTC. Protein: CSAIIGGATQETQYF.

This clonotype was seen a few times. The CDR3 nucleotides are TGTGCCAGCAGCCACAGCACAGATACGCAGTATTTT. Protein sequence: CASSHSTDTQYF. The gene calls are TRBV3-1 and TRBJ2-3; D is unclear. This CDR3 contains 12 residues. Germline loops: CDR1 LGHDT, CDR2 YNNKEL (reference sequence). The V gene lost 3 bases and the J gene lost 0 bases, with 1 base spanning the gap.